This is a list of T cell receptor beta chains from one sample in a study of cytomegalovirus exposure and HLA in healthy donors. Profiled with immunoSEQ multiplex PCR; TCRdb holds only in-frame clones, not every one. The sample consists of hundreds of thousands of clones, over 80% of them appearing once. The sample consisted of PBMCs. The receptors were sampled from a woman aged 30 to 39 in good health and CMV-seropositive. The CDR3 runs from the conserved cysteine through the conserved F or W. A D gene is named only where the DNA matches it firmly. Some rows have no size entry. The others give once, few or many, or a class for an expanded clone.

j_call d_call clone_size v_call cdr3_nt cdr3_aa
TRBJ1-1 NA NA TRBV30 TGTGCCTGGAGTGTTCGGGTTGAAGCTTTCTTT CAWSVRVEAFF
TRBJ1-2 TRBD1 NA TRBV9 TGTGCCAGCAGCGGACAGGGGACCTATGGCTACACCTTC CASSGQGTYGYTF
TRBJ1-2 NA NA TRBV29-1 TGCAGCGTTGTCGGCCCAGACTTCTATGGCTACACCTTC CSVVGPDFYGYTF
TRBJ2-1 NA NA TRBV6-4 TGTGCCAGCAGTGACACCGTCGGTGAGCAGTTCTTC CASSDTVGEQFF
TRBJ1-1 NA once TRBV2 TGTGCCAGCAGTGCGGAGTCAATGAACACTGAAGCTTTCTTT CASSAESMNTEAFF
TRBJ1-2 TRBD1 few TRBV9 TGTGCCAGCAGTGGGACAGTTCTCAACTATGGCTACACCTTC CASSGTVLNYGYTF
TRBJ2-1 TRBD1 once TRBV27 TGTGCCAGCAGTCATCTGGGACAGGGGTCCAGTGAGCAGTTCTTC CASSHLGQGSSEQFF
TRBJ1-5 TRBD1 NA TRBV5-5 TGTGCCAGCAGCGGGACAGGGGAGGGCCAGCCCCAGCATTTT CASSGTGEGQPQHF
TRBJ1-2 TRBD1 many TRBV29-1 TGCAGCGTTGAAGGTCAGGGGGAGTATTTTGGCTACACCTTC CSVEGQGEYFGYTF
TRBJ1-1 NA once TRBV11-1 TGTGCCAGCACAAAAGGACGGCTCCGGGACTCTCTAAACACTGAAGCTTTCTTT CASTKGRLRDSLNTEAFF
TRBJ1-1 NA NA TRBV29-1 TGCAGCGTTGAGGGGGGGCAAAGTGAAGCTTTCTTT CSVEGGQSEAFF
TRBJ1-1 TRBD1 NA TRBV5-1 TGCGCCAGCAGCGCCGGACAGGGACGAGGGACTGAAGCTTTCTTT CASSAGQGRGTEAFF
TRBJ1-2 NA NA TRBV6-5 TGTGCCAGCAGTTACGGGGCTCCAGGGTTGTGGACCTTC CASSYGAPGLWTF
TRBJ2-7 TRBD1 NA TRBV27 TGTGCCAGCAGCCCAACCGCAGGGGGCGAACGCTACGAGCAGTACTTC CASSPTAGGERYEQYF
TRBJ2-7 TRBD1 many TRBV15 TGTGCCACCAGCAGAGGGGACAGGGCCTACGAGCAGTACTTC CATSRGDRAYEQYF
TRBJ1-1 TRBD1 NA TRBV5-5 TGTGCCAGCAGCGTCTCCGGGACAGCGAACACTGAAGCTTTCTTT CASSVSGTANTEAFF
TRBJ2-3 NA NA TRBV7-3 TGTGCCAGCAGCCTAGACTTTGGGGGAGAGGGGCTCACAGATACGCAGTATTTT CASSLDFGGEGLTDTQYF
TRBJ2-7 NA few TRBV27 TGTGCCAGCAGCCAACAGGGAGACGAGCAGTACTTC CASSQQGDEQYF
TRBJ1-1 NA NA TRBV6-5 TGTGCCAGCATGGGTTTGAACACTGAAGCTTTCTTT CASMGLNTEAFF
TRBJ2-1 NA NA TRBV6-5 TGTGCCACCGGAAGGGGAATTTCAGACAATGAGCAGTTCTTC CATGRGISDNEQFF
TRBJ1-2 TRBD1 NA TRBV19 TGTGCCAGTAGTCCCGATATAGACAGGGAAAATGGCTACACCTTC CASSPDIDRENGYTF
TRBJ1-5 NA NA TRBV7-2 TGTGCCAGCAGCCAACGGACAGATCAGCCCCAGCATTTT CASSQRTDQPQHF
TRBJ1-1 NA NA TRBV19 TGTGCCAGTCGGACCCCGTGGAACACTGAAGCTTTCTTT CASRTPWNTEAFF
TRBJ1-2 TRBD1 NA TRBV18 TGTGCCAGCTCATCTTCACAGGGGGGCTACACCTTC CASSSSQGGYTF
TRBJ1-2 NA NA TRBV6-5 TGTGCCAGCAGTATAACAGAAAACTATGGCTACACCTTC CASSITENYGYTF
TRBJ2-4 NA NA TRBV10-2 TGCGCCAGCAGTGACGCGGGTACAAGGGACATTCAGTACTTC CASSDAGTRDIQYF
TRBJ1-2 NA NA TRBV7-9 TGTGCCAGCAGCTTAGCCCGGGAGAACCAAAACTATGGCTACACCTTC CASSLARENQNYGYTF
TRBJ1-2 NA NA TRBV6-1 TGTGCCAGCAGTGAAGAGGCGGCATCCTCCTATGGCTACACCTTC CASSEEAASSYGYTF
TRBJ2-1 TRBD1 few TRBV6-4 TGTGCCAGCAGTGAGACCCGACAGGGAGAGCAGTTCTTC CASSETRQGEQFF
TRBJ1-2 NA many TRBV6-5 TGTGCCAGCAGTTACTCGGGGGATGGGGGCGCCTATGGCTACACCTTC CASSYSGDGGAYGYTF
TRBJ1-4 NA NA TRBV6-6 TGTGCCAGCAGACCAGACGCAACTAATGAAAAACTGTTTTTT CASRPDATNEKLFF
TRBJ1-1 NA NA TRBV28 TGTGCCAGCGGCCAAACACAGGAGAACACTGAAGCTTTCTTT CASGQTQENTEAFF
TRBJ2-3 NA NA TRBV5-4 TGTGCCAGCAGCTCCTACATGCTCGGTAAATCCACAGATACGCAGTATTTT CASSSYMLGKSTDTQYF
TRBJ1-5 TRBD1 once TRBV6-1 TGTGCCAGCAGTATCAGGGGGCGCGGCAATCAGCCCCAGCATTTT CASSIRGRGNQPQHF
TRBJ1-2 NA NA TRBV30 TGTGCCTGGGCTAGGGGGAACTATGGCTACACCTTC CAWARGNYGYTF
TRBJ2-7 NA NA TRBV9 TGTGCCAGCAGCGCGAGCGGCTACGAGCAGTACTTC CASSASGYEQYF
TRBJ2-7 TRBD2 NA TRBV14 TGTGCCAGCAGCTCAATTACTAGCGGGACACACTACGAGCAGTACTTC CASSSITSGTHYEQYF
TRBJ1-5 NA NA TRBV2 TGTGCCAGCCGGGAGTTAAGTAGTCAGCCCCAGCATTTT CASRELSSQPQHF
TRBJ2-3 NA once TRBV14 TGTGCCAGCAGCCGCCGGCTAGCCTTTAGCACAGATACGCAGTATTTT CASSRRLAFSTDTQYF
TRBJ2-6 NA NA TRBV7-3 TGTGCCAGCAGCTTAAGGCATTTGGAATCGGGGGCCAACGTCCTGACTTTC CASSLRHLESGANVLTF
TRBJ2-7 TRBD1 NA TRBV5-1 TGCGCCAGCAGAAACCTTGGGGGACAGGGAAGGTACGAGCAGTACTTC CASRNLGGQGRYEQYF
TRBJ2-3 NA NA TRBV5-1 TGCGCCAGCAGCCCCGGACACGTCCTAAATACGCAGTATTTT CASSPGHVLNTQYF
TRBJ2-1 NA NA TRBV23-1 TGCGCCAGCAGTCGACCCCCCAGGGGGGGACGGTTCTTC CASSRPPRGGRFF
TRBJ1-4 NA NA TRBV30 TGTGCCTGGGAGCCGCCGGGTCACCGAGGGGAAAAACTGTTTTTT CAWEPPGHRGEKLFF
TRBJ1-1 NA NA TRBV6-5 TGTGCCAGCAGTTACGGGGGGACTCCGACCCAGGCTGAAGCTTTCTTT CASSYGGTPTQAEAFF
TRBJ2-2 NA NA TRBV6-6 TGTGCCAGCAGTCTTAACACCGGGGAGCTGTTTTTT CASSLNTGELFF
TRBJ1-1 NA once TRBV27 TGTGCCAGCAGCCCCCAGGAGAACACTGAAGCTTTCTTT CASSPQENTEAFF
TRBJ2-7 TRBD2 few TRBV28 TGTGCCAGCAGTTGGACTAGCACTCCGAAGTCCTACGAGCAGTACTTC CASSWTSTPKSYEQYF
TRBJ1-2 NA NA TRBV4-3 TGCGCCAGCAGCCAAGATCGTTCGGGGGGATTAACGGATGGCTACACCTTC CASSQDRSGGLTDGYTF
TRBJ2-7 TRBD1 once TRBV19 TGTGCCAGTAGTATAATGACAGGGAACTACGAGCAGTACTTC CASSIMTGNYEQYF